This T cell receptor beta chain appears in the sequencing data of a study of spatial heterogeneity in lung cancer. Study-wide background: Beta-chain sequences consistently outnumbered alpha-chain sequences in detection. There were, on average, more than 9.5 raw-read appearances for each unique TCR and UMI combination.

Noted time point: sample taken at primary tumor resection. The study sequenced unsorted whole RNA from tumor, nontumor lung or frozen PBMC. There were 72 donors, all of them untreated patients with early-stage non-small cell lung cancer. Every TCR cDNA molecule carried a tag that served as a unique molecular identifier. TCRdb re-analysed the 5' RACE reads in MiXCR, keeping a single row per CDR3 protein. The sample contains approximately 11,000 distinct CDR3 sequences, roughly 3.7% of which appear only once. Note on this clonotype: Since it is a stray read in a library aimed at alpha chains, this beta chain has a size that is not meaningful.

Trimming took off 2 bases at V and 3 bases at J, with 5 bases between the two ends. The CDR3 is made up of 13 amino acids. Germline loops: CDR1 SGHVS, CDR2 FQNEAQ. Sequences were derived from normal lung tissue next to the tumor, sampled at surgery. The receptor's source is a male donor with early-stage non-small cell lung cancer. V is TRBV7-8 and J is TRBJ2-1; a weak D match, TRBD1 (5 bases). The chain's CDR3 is CASSLQGYNEQFF. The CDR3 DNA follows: TGTGCCAGCAGCTTACAGGGCTACAATGAGCAGTTCTTC. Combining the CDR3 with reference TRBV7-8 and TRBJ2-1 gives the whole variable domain GAGVSQSPRYKVAKRGQDVALRCDPISGHVSLFWYQQALGQGPEFLTYFQNEAQLDKSGLPSDRFFAERPEGSVSTLKIQRTQQEDSAVYLCASSLQGYNEQFFGPGTRLTVL.